Described below is a single T cell receptor beta chain sequence and its context. Antigen: not known. The germline gives CDR1 SGHDT, CDR2 YYEEEE. Deletions cut 6 bases from V and 5 bases from J, with 13 bases between. The CDR3 covers 13 residues. The sample originates from a study of cytomegalovirus exposure and HLA in healthy donors. Study at large: Prior work identified around 110 million unique TCR beta sequences in some 200 million T cells.

Broader study findings: In a later analysis, common viral pathogens appeared linked to several of the most significant clusters. A list of approximately 150 TCR beta chains associated with cytomegalovirus was given. Analysis was carried out at a later point, and it linked a missense DCLRE1C variant to TCR beta V- and J-gene trimming.

With 60 Vbeta and 13 Jbeta primers, the PCR was carried out. Libraries were prepared by immunoSEQ multiplex PCR; TCRdb keeps only in-frame clonotypes and omits some of them. The table has 110,000 to 150,000 clones, about 74% seen once; the top ten hold approximately 2%. The sequencing sample was made of PBMCs. This clonotype was sampled from a woman in her 40s in good health and CMV-seronegative. The V gene is TRBV5-6, the J gene TRBJ2-3, with D hard to call. The CDR3 DNA reads as TGTGCCAGCACCAAACATTTCCGAGATACGCAGTATTTT. This gives the protein CASTKHFRDTQYF.